This entry lists 22 T cell receptor beta chains sequenced from one sample in a study of blood T cell repertoires in COVID-19. Using immunoSEQ multiplex PCR, the repertoire was profiled, and TCRdb retains in-frame clones only, with some absent. The table has 65,000 to 90,000 clones, roughly 87% seen once; the top ten hold approximately 11%. The specimen was peripheral blood. Receptor source: a woman aged 18 to 35 with acute or convalescent COVID-19.

V usage is TRBV28 and J usage is TRBJ1-1; weak D call: TRBD1 (6 bases). CDR3 length: 13 residues. Trimming took off 6 bases at V and 3 bases at J, with 11 bases between the two ends. In germline, CDR1 is MDHEN, CDR2 SYDVKM. The CDR3: CASRTTGYTEAFF. CDR3 bases: TGTGCCAGCAGAACTACAGGGTACACTGAAGCTTTCTTT.

The count of this clone is one. The rearrangement links TRBV7-2 to TRBJ2-1; the match to TRBD1 covers 7 bases. This CDR3 has 15 residues. Per the germline V gene, CDR1 is SGHTA and CDR2 is FQGNSA. J gave up 2 bases and V 5 bases, and 6 bases lay outside the gene matches. The CDR3 region has the DNA TGTGCCAGCAGCGAACAGGGGCTTCCCTACAATGAGCAGTTCTTC. Translating gives CASSEQGLPYNEQFF.

This clone turned up a few times. The chain joins TRBV7-8 to TRBJ1-1; D possibly corresponds to TRBD1 (6 bases). V lost 1 base, J lost 9 bases, and 9 bases lay in between. The CDR3 has 12 amino acids. The germline CDR1 and CDR2 sequences are SGHVS and FQNEAQ. The CDR3 sequence is CASSLDRDKAFF. CDR3 sequence (DNA): TGTGCCAGCAGCTTAGACAGGGACAAAGCTTTCTTT.

The chain employs TRBV7-9 and TRBJ2-1; TRBD2 matches 8 bases. CDR1 is SEHNR, CDR2 FQNEAQ, per germline (reference sequence). Trimming cost V 6 bases and J 6 bases; bases outside gene matches: 7. The CDR3 has 14 amino acids. CDR3 nucleotides: TGTGCCAGCAGTTCCAGCGGGAGCGGCAATGAGCAGTTCTTC. Translated, it gives CASSSSGSGNEQFF.

The chain carries TRBV6-5 and TRBJ1-6; no clear D. V dropped 6 bases and J dropped 10 bases, with 13 bases sitting between them. The CDR3 has 13 residues. CDR1 is MNHEY and CDR2 is SVGAGI in the germline V gene. CDR3 sequence (DNA): TGTGCCAGCAGCGTACCCCCTAGATCACCCCTCCACTTT. Residues: CASSVPPRSPLHF.

The chain carries TRBV5-1 and TRBJ1-4; 7 nucleotides line up with TRBD1. Germline V gene lookup returns CDR1 SGHRS and CDR2 YFSETQ. V was pared by 4 bases and J by 0 bases, with 6 bases of the junction left unmatched. The CDR3 spans 16 residues. CDR3 loop: CASSRTGDATNEKLFF. In DNA, the CDR3 is TGCGCCAGCAGCCGTACAGGGGACGCAACTAATGAAAAACTGTTTTTT. The whole variable domain, filled in from reference TRBV5-1 and TRBJ1-4, reads KAGVTQTPRYLIKTRGQQVTLSCSPISGHRSVSWYQQTPGQGLQFLFEYFSETQRNKGNFPGRFSGRQFSNSRSEMNVSTLELGDSALYLCASSRTGDATNEKLFFGSGTQLSVL.

V and J are TRBV5-1 and TRBJ1-2; 8 positions agree with TRBD1. Germline V gene data show CDR1 as SGHRS and CDR2 as YFSETQ. V shed 4 bases and J 4 bases; nucleotides not matched to a gene: 9. The CDR3 covers 15 residues. CDR3 nucleotide sequence: TGCGCCAGCAGCGCTGCCGGGACAGGTGTCTATGGCTACACCTTC. Residues: CASSAAGTGVYGYTF.

J is TRBJ1-5 and V is TRBV7-2; TRBD1 agrees at 7 bases. The CDR3 has 14 residues. J gave up 7 bases and V 2 bases, and 5 bases lay outside the gene matches. Germline values: CDR1 SGHTA, CDR2 FQGNSA. CDR3 residues: CASSLRQGGQPQHF. The DNA for the CDR3 is TGTGCCAGCAGCTTACGACAGGGCGGACAGCCCCAGCATTTT.

The rearrangement uses TRBV4-1 and TRBJ1-1; 7 nucleotides align to TRBD1. The CDR3 contains 15 residues. V was pared by 5 bases and J by 7 bases, with 13 bases of the junction left unmatched. The germline V gene has CDR1 MGHRA and CDR2 YSYEKL. This chain's CDR3 is CASSKGVDRVNEAFF. The CDR3 coding sequence is TGCGCCAGCAGCAAAGGGGTAGACAGGGTGAATGAAGCTTTCTTT.

Here the CDR3 DNA reads TGTGCCAGCAGCTTAGCGGGGGGCAACCCCGGTGAGCAGTTCTTC. It is translated as CASSLAGGNPGEQFF. The chain joins TRBV27 to TRBJ2-1, with 10 bases identical to TRBD2. The germline V gene encodes CDR1 MNHEY and CDR2 SMNVEV (reference sequence). The CDR3 totals 15 residues. V was clipped by 6 bases and J by 9 bases; unmatched bases: 11.

This sequence joins TRBV27 and TRBJ2-1; 10 nucleotides align to TRBD2. Germline trimming cut 0 bases from V and 7 bases from J; bases unmatched to any gene: 6. Germline lookup yields CDR1 MNHEY and CDR2 SMNVEV (reference sequence). The CDR3 totals 16 residues. The CDR3 loop is CASSLSSILAGNEQFF. For the CDR3, the DNA is TGTGCCAGCAGTTTATCGAGTATACTAGCGGGGAATGAGCAGTTCTTC.

The J gene is TRBJ1-3, the V gene TRBV7-9; possibly TRBD1 for D (5 bases). CDR1 and CDR2 from the germline V gene are SEHNR and FQNEAQ (reference sequence). V lost 5 bases and J 2 bases, leaving 13 bases between the germline ends. The length of the CDR3 is 15 residues. Here the CDR3 DNA reads TGTGCCAGCAGCCCTACCGGGGGAACTGGAAACACCATATATTTT. Translating it yields CASSPTGGTGNTIYF.

This chain joins TRBV9 and TRBJ2-6; tentatively, D is TRBD1 (6 bases). Germline loops: CDR1 SGDLS, CDR2 YYNGEE. The CDR3 length is 18 residues. V lost 4 bases and J lost 3, with 20 bases in between. The CDR3 reads CASSPKYGQNGGANVLTF. CDR3 nucleotides: TGTGCCAGCAGCCCTAAATACGGACAGAACGGTGGGGCCAACGTCCTGACTTTC.

The chain links TRBV7-6 to TRBJ2-3; TRBD2 might be the D (7 bases). Trimming shortened V by 5 bases and J by 2 bases, and 17 bases separated the two germline ends. Germline V gene lookup returns CDR1 SGHVS and CDR2 FNYEAQ. This CDR3 has 16 amino acids. The CDR3 region has the DNA TGTGCCAGCAGCCCCCAGGGGAGGGGAGACACAGATACGCAGTATTTT. Translated, it gives CASSPQGRGDTDTQYF.

The genes are TRBV10-3 and TRBJ2-7, with 9 bases fitting TRBD1. The CDR3 has 13 amino acids. The germline CDR1 and CDR2 sequences are ENHRY and SYGVKD. V lost 6 bases to trimming and J lost 2 bases; unmatched junction nucleotides: 2. As DNA, the CDR3 is TGTGCCATCAGGGGGGACAGGGCCTACGAGCAGTACTTC. This encodes CAIRGDRAYEQYF.

The chain employs TRBV21-1 and TRBJ1-1; TRBD1 is taken as the D call from the table, unchecked against the DNA. TRBV21-1 is reported as a pseudogene. The CDR3 length is 17 residues. CDR3 in DNA: TGTGCCAGCAGCAAAGGTCCAGGGGGCACTATGAACACTGAAGCTTTCTTT. Translation: CASSKGPGGTMNTEAFF.

The V and J genes are TRBV7-6 and TRBJ2-3; unclear D gene. The CDR3 contains 13 residues. Germline lookup yields CDR1 SGHVS and CDR2 FNYEAQ. Trimming shortened V by 1 base and J by 6 bases, and 8 bases separated the two germline ends. CDR3 sequence: CASSLVVRDTQYF. Written as DNA, the CDR3 is TGTGCCAGCAGCTTAGTGGTACGGGATACGCAGTATTTT.

The gene calls are TRBV21-1 and TRBJ2-3; TRBD2, the table's D call, lacks a check against the DNA. TRBV21-1 is annotated as a pseudogene. The CDR3 has 14 amino acids. The chain's CDR3 is CARGGLGEMDTQYF. For the CDR3, the DNA is TGTGCCAGAGGGGGACTAGGAGAGATGGATACGCAGTATTTT.

The rearrangement joins TRBV6-5 to TRBJ2-1; 11 nucleotides agree with TRBD1. The V gene's germline CDR1 is MNHEY and CDR2 SVGAGI. V dropped 6 bases and J dropped 9; count of bases not matched to a gene: 10. This CDR3 contains 15 residues. The CDR3 loop reads CASRTWDRGAREQFF. CDR3 DNA: TGTGCCAGCAGAACATGGGACAGGGGGGCTCGTGAGCAGTTCTTC.

This chain uses TRBV19 with TRBJ2-1; 7 bases map to TRBD1. The germline gives CDR1 LNHDA, CDR2 SQIVND (reference sequence). The CDR3 covers 18 residues. The V and J ends lost 3 bases and 0 bases, in that order; junction bases with no gene match: 11. CDR3 protein: CASSIKLRGLSSYNEQFF. CDR3 nucleotide sequence: TGTGCCAGTAGTATCAAATTGAGGGGGCTAAGCTCCTACAATGAGCAGTTCTTC.

The gene calls are TRBV3-1 (or the pseudogene TRBV3-2) and TRBJ2-3; a weak D match, TRBD1 (6 bases). V lost 1 base, J lost 4 bases, and 12 bases lay in between. Germline lookup yields CDR1 LGHDT and CDR2 YNNKEL (reference sequence). The CDR3 spans 15 residues. The CDR3 region has the DNA TGTGCCAGCAGCCAAGGCAGGGGTCGCCCAGATACGCAGTATTTT. It specifies CASSQGRGRPDTQYF.

The rearrangement uses TRBV18 and TRBJ1-1; the D gene is possibly TRBD1 (6 bases). CDR3 length: 13 amino acids. Germline CDR1 and CDR2: KGHSH and LQKENI. V was clipped by 6 bases and J by 3 bases, with 11 bases between them. The DNA of the CDR3 is TGTGCCAGCTCTAAAGGACAGCACACTGAAGCTTTCTTT. The encoded protein is CASSKGQHTEAFF.